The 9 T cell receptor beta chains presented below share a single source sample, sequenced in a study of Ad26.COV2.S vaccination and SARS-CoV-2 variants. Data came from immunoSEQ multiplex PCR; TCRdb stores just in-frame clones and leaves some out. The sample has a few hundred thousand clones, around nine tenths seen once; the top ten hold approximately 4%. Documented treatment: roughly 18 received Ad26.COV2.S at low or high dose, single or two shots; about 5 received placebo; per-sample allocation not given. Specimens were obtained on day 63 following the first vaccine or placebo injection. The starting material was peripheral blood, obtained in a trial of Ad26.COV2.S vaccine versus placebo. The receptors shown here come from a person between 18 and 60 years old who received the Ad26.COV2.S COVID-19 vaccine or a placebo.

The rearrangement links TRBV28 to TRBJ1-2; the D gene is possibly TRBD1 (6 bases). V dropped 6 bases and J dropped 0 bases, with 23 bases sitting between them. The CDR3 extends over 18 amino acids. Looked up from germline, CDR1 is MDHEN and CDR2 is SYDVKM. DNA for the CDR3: TGTGCCAGCAGGTTGTGGGAAACAGGGCGTACTTCTAACTATGGCTACACCTTC. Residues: CASRLWETGRTSNYGYTF.

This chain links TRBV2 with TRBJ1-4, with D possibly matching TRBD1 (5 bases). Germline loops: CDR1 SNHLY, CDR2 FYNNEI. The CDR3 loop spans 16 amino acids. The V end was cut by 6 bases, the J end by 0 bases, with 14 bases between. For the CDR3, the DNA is TGTGCCAGCAGGAAAGACAGAGCCGCAACTAATGAAAAACTGTTTTTT. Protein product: CASRKDRAATNEKLFF.

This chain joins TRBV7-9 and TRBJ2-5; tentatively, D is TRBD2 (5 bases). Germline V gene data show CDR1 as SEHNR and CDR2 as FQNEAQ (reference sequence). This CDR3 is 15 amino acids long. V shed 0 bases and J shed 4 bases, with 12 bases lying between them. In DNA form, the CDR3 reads TGTGCCAGCAGCTTAGCCGGGCAAGGGAGAGAGACCCAGTACTTC. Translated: CASSLAGQGRETQYF.

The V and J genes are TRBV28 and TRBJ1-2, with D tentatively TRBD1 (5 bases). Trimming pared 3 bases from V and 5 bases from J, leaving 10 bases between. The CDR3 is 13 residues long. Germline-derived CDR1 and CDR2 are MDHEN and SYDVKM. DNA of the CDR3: TGTGCCAGCAGTTTTTGGGGACGGTATGGCTACACCTTC. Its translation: CASSFWGRYGYTF.

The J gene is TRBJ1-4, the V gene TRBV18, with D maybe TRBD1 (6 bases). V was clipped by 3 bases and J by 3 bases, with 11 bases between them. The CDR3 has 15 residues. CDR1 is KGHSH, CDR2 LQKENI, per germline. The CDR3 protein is CASSPRSGANEKLFF. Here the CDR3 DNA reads TGTGCCAGCTCACCCCGATCAGGGGCTAATGAAAAACTGTTTTTT.

CDR3 amino acids: CASRTGTEQETQYF. The CDR3 DNA follows: TGTGCCAGCAGAACCGGGACAGAACAAGAGACCCAGTACTTC. The rearrangement joins TRBV11-1 to TRBJ2-5; 7 bases are shared with TRBD1. After removal of 6 bases from V and 2 bases from J, the junction contained 6 bases not matched to a gene. Germline CDR1 SGHAT, CDR2 FQDESV (reference sequence). The CDR3 extends over 14 amino acids.

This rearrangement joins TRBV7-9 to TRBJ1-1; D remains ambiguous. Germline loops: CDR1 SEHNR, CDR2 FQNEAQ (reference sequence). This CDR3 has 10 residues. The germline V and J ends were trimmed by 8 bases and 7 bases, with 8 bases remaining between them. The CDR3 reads CASVGGEAFF. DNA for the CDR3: TGTGCCAGCGTTGGTGGTGAAGCTTTCTTT.

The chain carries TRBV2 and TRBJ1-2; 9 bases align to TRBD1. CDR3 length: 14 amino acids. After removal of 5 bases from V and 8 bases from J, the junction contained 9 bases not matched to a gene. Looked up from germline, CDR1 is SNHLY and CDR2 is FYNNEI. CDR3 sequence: CASSYRDRDGGYTF. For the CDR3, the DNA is TGTGCCAGCAGTTACCGGGACAGGGACGGGGGCTACACCTTC. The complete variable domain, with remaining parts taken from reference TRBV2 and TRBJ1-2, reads EPEVTQTPSHQVTQMGQEVILRCVPISNHLYFYWYRQILGQKVEFLVSFYNNEISEKSEIFDDQFSVERPDGSNFTLKIRSTKLEDSAMYFCASSYRDRDGGYTFGSGTRLTVV.

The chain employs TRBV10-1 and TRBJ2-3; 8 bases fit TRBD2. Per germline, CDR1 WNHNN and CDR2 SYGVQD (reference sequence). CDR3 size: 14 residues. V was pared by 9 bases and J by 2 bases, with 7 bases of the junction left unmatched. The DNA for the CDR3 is TGCGCCAGAAAATTAGCGGGGCTCACAGATACGCAGTATTTT. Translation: CARKLAGLTDTQYF.